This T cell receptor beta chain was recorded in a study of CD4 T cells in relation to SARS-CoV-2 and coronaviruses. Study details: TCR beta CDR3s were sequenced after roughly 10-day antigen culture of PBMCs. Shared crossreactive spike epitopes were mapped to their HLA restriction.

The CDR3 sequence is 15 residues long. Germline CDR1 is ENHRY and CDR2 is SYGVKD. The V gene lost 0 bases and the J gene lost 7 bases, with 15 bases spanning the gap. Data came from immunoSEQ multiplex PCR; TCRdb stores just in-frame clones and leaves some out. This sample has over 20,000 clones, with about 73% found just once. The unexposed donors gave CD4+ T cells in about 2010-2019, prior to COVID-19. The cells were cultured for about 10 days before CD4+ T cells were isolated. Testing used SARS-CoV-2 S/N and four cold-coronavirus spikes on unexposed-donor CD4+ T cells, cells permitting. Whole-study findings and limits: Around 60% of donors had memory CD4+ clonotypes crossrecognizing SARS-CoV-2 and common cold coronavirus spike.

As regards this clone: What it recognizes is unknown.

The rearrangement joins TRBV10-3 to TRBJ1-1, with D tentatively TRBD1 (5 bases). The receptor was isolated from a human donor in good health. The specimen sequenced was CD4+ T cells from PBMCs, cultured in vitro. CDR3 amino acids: CAISESSGRGIEAFF. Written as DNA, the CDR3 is TGTGCCATCAGTGAGTCGAGTGGGCGGGGGATTGAAGCTTTCTTT.